These 19 T cell receptor beta chains were sequenced from one sample in a study of TIL therapy for anti-PD-1-resistant metastatic lung cancer. The time point is: pre-treatment sample, taken before nivolumab and TIL therapy. Tumor tissue came from excised metastases, mostly pleural nodules or supraclavicular lymph nodes. The libraries were made with immunoSEQ v3. The repertoire was sequenced with immunoSEQ multiplex PCR; TCRdb's copy has only in-frame clones and lacks some. The data show some 12,000 clones, approximately 59% seen once. This specimen was tumor tissue, taken at baseline. The receptors stem from a person aged 25 to 85 with non-small cell lung cancer.

The chain combines TRBV10-3 with TRBJ2-7; TRBD2 matches at 7 bases. Trimming at V came to 8 bases and at J to 0 bases, leaving 7 bases not matched to a gene. The CDR3 contains 14 residues. The germline CDR1 and CDR2 sequences are ENHRY and SYGVKD. The CDR3 nucleotides read TGTGCCATCTCAAGCCGGGACTACTCCTACGAGCAGTACTTC. This sequence encodes CAISSRDYSYEQYF.

The chain has TRBV27 and TRBJ1-3; D is unclear. The CDR3 totals 13 residues. From germline, CDR1 is MNHEY and CDR2 SMNVEV (reference sequence). Deletions cut 7 bases from V and 4 bases from J, with 11 bases between. The CDR3 here is CASILLGGNTIYF. CDR3 coding DNA: TGTGCCAGCATCCTCTTGGGGGGAAACACCATATATTTT.

This clone was seen a handful of times. The V gene is TRBV18, the J gene TRBJ2-7; 10 nucleotides match TRBD1. This CDR3 spans 14 amino acids. CDR1 and CDR2 (germline): KGHSH, LQKENI. Trimming removed 3 bases from V and 2 bases from J; junction bases left unmatched: 1. CDR3 sequence (DNA): TGTGCCAGCTCACCGACAGGGGGCCCCTACGAGCAGTACTTC. Residues: CASSPTGGPYEQYF.

In nucleotides, the CDR3 is TGTGCCAGCAGGGTCGAGAATCAGCCCCAGCATTTT. Its protein is CASRVENQPQHF. V and J are TRBV2 and TRBJ1-5; D not certain. This CDR3 has 12 residues. V dropped 6 bases and J dropped 4 bases, with 7 bases sitting between them. Germline CDR1 reads SNHLY; CDR2 reads FYNNEI.

The gene calls are TRBV25-1 and TRBJ2-1; 10 bases are a match to TRBD2. CDR1 is MGHDK and CDR2 is SYGVNS in the germline V gene. The CDR3 is 14 amino acids. Trimming at V came to 5 bases and at J to 6 bases, leaving 4 bases not matched to a gene. As DNA, the CDR3 is TGTGCCAGCAGTCCCGGGACTAGCGTCAATGAGCAGTTCTTC. Translating gives CASSPGTSVNEQFF.

This clone has just one count. The genes are TRBV6-5 and TRBJ1-2; 9 bases agree with TRBD1. The CDR3 runs 15 residues. Germline assignment: CDR1 MNHEY and CDR2 SVGAGI. J gave up 4 bases and V 1 base, and 4 bases lay outside the gene matches. The CDR3 protein is CASSYFGQGSYGYTF. The CDR3 DNA sequence: TGTGCCAGCAGTTACTTCGGACAGGGGAGCTATGGCTACACCTTC.

The chain uses TRBV12-5 and TRBJ2-1; no reliable D call. V was trimmed by 4 bases and J by 6 bases, leaving 10 bases between them. The CDR3 is 13 residues long. CDR1 and CDR2 (germline): LGHNT, FRNRAP. CDR3 DNA sequence: TGTGCTAGTGGTTCTCCCCCCGGCAATGAGCAGTTCTTC. It translates to CASGSPPGNEQFF.

By sample fraction, this clone is medium-sized. This chain uses TRBV30 with TRBJ1-6, with D uncertain. Deletions cut 4 bases from V and 10 bases from J, with 14 bases between. The germline V gene encodes CDR1 GTSNPN and CDR2 SVGIG (reference sequence). CDR3 length: 13 amino acids. CDR3 DNA: TGTGCCTGGACCCGGGTGGCAGGCTCACCCCTCCACTTT. Translation: CAWTRVAGSPLHF.

The J gene is TRBJ2-7, the V gene TRBV10-3, with TRBD2 matching over 16 bases. Per the germline V gene, CDR1 is ENHRY and CDR2 is SYGVKD. V lost 4 bases and J lost 2; bases outside the gene matches: 5. This CDR3 is built from 17 residues. The CDR3 DNA reads as TGTGCCATCAGTGCGGGACTAGCGGGAGGGGGGACCTACGAGCAGTACTTC. This sequence encodes CAISAGLAGGGTYEQYF.

This chain links TRBV28 with TRBJ1-2, with a tentative D call TRBD1 (6 bases). Trimming took off 6 bases at V and 1 base at J, with 9 bases between the two ends. The CDR3 runs 13 residues. Germline V lookup: CDR1 MDHEN, CDR2 SYDVKM. CDR3 coding DNA: TGTGCCAGCAGCGAACAGGGTAACTATGGCTACACCTTC. Protein sequence: CASSEQGNYGYTF.

The J gene is TRBJ1-3, the V gene TRBV5-1; D unclear. This CDR3 has 15 residues. Trimming removed 2 bases at V and 4 bases at J, with 13 bases between. Per the germline V gene, CDR1 is SGHRS and CDR2 is YFSETQ. The CDR3 DNA follows: TGCGCCAGCAGCTTTGATCAGAAGCCGGGAAACACCATATATTTT. Its protein is CASSFDQKPGNTIYF.

In this sample, this clone turned up a few times. This chain uses TRBV7-9 with TRBJ2-1; D unresolved. Per germline, CDR1 SEHNR and CDR2 FQNEAQ (reference sequence). The CDR3 is 12 amino acids. V was clipped by 0 bases and J by 13 bases, with 10 bases between them. CDR3 protein: CASSLAIGRQFF. Written as DNA, the CDR3 is TGTGCCAGCAGCTTAGCTATTGGCCGACAGTTCTTC.

This chain joins TRBV7-2 and TRBJ2-5; TRBD1 aligns across 9 bases. The CDR3 has 15 amino acids. The J segment lost 4 bases and the V segment lost 4 bases, leaving 7 bases of the junction unmatched. Germline V gene sequence: CDR1 SGHTA, CDR2 FQGNSA. This chain's CDR3 is CASSSRQGVRETQYF. The CDR3 region has the DNA TGTGCCAGCAGCTCCAGACAGGGGGTGAGAGAGACCCAGTACTTC.

The chain employs TRBV7-9 and TRBJ2-7, with 12 bases identical to TRBD2. The CDR3 loop spans 16 amino acids. Germline trimming cut 4 bases from V and 5 bases from J; bases unmatched to any gene: 9. Germline V gene lookup returns CDR1 SEHNR and CDR2 FQNEAQ (reference sequence). The CDR3 loop reads CASSSTSGSLSDEQYF. The CDR3 DNA sequence: TGTGCCAGCAGCTCGACTAGCGGGAGTTTGAGCGACGAGCAGTACTTC. Looking up the rest from reference TRBV7-9 and TRBJ2-7 gives the full variable domain: DTGVSQNPRHKITKRGQNVTFRCDPISEHNRLYWYRQTLGQGPEFLTYFQNEAQLEKSRLLSDRFSAERPKGSFSTLEIQRTEQGDSAMYLCASSSTSGSLSDEQYFGPGTRLTVT.

This clone showed up just a few times. The rearrangement uses TRBV10-2 and TRBJ1-2; D possibly corresponds to TRBD1 (5 bases). In germline, CDR1 is WSHSY, CDR2 SAAADI. V was pared by 1 base and J by 2 bases, with 14 bases between. This CDR3 comprises 16 residues. The chain's CDR3 is CASSEFLTAGNYGYTF. The CDR3 nucleotides are TGCGCCAGCAGTGAGTTCCTCACGGCAGGGAACTATGGCTACACCTTC.

This clone was detected only once. The gene calls are TRBV7-6 and TRBJ2-1; 8 bases line up with TRBD2. Germline CDR1 and CDR2: SGHVS and FNYEAQ. This CDR3 is 18 amino acids long. V trimming: 0 bases; J trimming: 2 bases; junction bases outside the gene matches: 9. The CDR3 spells CASSLAPGAGAPYNEQFF. CDR3 in DNA: TGTGCCAGCAGCTTAGCGCCGGGAGCGGGAGCCCCCTACAATGAGCAGTTCTTC. Variable domain in full (rest from reference TRBV7-6 and TRBJ2-1): GAGVSQSPRYKVTKRGQDVALRCDPISGHVSLYWYRQALGQGPEFLTYFNYEAQQDKSGLPNDRFSAERPEGSISTLTIQRTEQRDSAMYRCASSLAPGAGAPYNEQFFGPGTRLTVL.

CDR3 in DNA: TGTGCCAGTAGTATCTACAGGGTCGGCACCGGGGAGCTGTTTTTT. Translation gives CASSIYRVGTGELFF. The J gene is TRBJ2-2, the V gene TRBV19; D is possibly TRBD1 (6 bases). Germline V gene sequence: CDR1 LNHDA, CDR2 SQIVND (reference sequence). Trimming removed 3 bases at V and 4 bases at J, with 12 bases between. The CDR3 extends over 15 amino acids.

The chain couples TRBV23-1 to TRBJ1-1, with D perhaps matching TRBD1 (5 bases). TRBV23-1 is sorted into the ORF group, with uncertain function. The CDR3 is 19 amino acids. Between the trimmed V and J ends, which lost 0 bases and 0 bases, there was a span of 20 bases. The CDR3 DNA reads as TGCGCCAGCAGTCAATCTCAAAGACAGACGTCGGGGCTGAACACTGAAGCTTTCTTT. It specifies CASSQSQRQTSGLNTEAFF.

V is TRBV5-1 and J is TRBJ2-2; weak D call: TRBD2 (5 bases). The CDR3 totals 15 residues. Germline CDR1 SGHRS, CDR2 YFSETQ. The V end lost 7 bases, the J end lost 3 bases, and 16 bases lay between the germline ends. In DNA, the CDR3 is TGCGCCAGCCGCCGAGCGGCCCTCGACACCGGGGAGCTGTTTTTT. Translated: CASRRAALDTGELFF.